This entry concerns a single T cell receptor beta chain. Its antigen is currently unknown. The data stem from a study of Graves' ophthalmopathy and Graves' hyperthyroidism. Overall study results and limits: Forecasting of ophthalmopathy progression by the model achieved almost 71% sensitivity and approximately 72% specificity.

Ophthalmopathy was moderately-to-severely active, CAS at least 3, NOSPECS at least 4, lasting under 3 months. Out of roughly 9.3 ml of fresh peripheral blood, PBMCs were obtained. With 1 base removed from V and 8 bases from J, the gap between germline ends came to 24 bases. Per germline, CDR1 SNHLY and CDR2 FYNNEI. CDR3 size: 18 residues. The authors amplified TCR beta CDR3 regions, and they did so from RNA transcripts for repertoire sequencing. The workflow started with a first-round RT-PCR run with HTBI primers and then moved on to a second-round multiplex PCR. TCRdb reanalysed the multiplex PCR reads using MiXCR and keeps one entry per CDR3 protein. Of 600,000 to 700,000 distinct CDR3 sequences listed, about two fifths are singletons.

This clonotype was obtained from an adult man with Graves' ophthalmopathy. Sequenced input: peripheral blood. The chain carries TRBV2 and TRBJ1-3, with D possibly TRBD1 on 5 matching bases. CDR3 region: CASSEVVGDSYYGYTIYF. DNA for the CDR3: TGTGCCAGCAGTGAAGTCGTCGGGGACTCCTACTATGGCTACACCATATATTTT. The full variable domain, rest sourced from reference TRBV2 and TRBJ1-3, is EPEVTQTPSHQVTQMGQEVILRCVPISNHLYFYWYRQILGQKVEFLVSFYNNEISEKSEIFDDQFSVERPDGSNFTLKIRSTKLEDSAMYFCASSEVVGDSYYGYTIYFGEGSWLTVV.